The clone carrying this T cell receptor (beta chain) was observed at least ten times. No antigen is known for it. This entry is derived from a study of blood T cells in healthy people across ages. The authors ran a second PCR of roughly 6 to 12 cycles using a sample-barcoded 5' primer and a J-beta primer mix. Each cDNA molecule carried a tag from a template-switch adaptor that contained 12 random nucleotides. One entry per CDR3 protein results from TCRdb running MiXCR on the 5' RACE reads. The sample has about 1.1 million distinct CDR3 sequences, 30% to 40% seen once. The CDR3 is made up of 12 amino acids. Between the trimmed V and J ends, which lost 3 bases and 7 bases, there was a span of 7 bases. Each donor gave roughly 9.8 milliliters of peripheral blood. Per sample, at least 5.5 micrograms of total RNA were extracted. Study findings and constraints: A greater number of naive CD4+ cells and higher diversity distinguished long-lived donors from aged donors.

The receptor's source is a man younger than 35 in good health. Sequenced material: blood. The genes are TRBV12-3 or TRBV12-4 and TRBJ2-1, with D possibly being TRBD2 (5 bases). CDR3 amino acids: CASSFSGNEQFF. The CDR3 DNA sequence: TGTGCCAGCAGTTTTTCGGGGAATGAGCAGTTCTTC.